A single TCR beta chain is shown here with its context. Its antigen remains unidentified. This sample is part of a study of PD-L1 blockade in urothelial cancer. Study details: After treatment start, blood was analyzed at 3 weeks (second dose) and at 6 weeks.

This CDR3 has 13 residues. Germline V gene lookup returns CDR1 MNHEY and CDR2 SMNVEV (reference sequence). V lost 6 bases, J lost 2 bases, and 8 bases lay in between. Time point noted: pretreatment peripheral blood. The patients had locally advanced or metastatic urothelial carcinoma. The study, taken as a whole, reports: Larger 3-week expansion of tumor-associated blood clones was seen in durable-benefit patients.

Every PCR was spiked with synthetic TCR analog templates. TCRdb's copy holds only in-frame clones and misses some; the assay was immunoSEQ multiplex PCR. The sample records some 80,000 clones, over 80% being singletons. The TCR originated in a man aged 35 to 55 with urothelial cancer. The chain employs TRBV27 and TRBJ1-5; D gene uncertain. The input for sequencing was PBMCs, taken around atezolizumab (anti-PD-L1) treatment. The CDR3: CASRIVGNQPQHF. CDR3 nucleotide sequence: TGTGCCAGCAGAATAGTGGGCAATCAGCCCCAGCATTTT.